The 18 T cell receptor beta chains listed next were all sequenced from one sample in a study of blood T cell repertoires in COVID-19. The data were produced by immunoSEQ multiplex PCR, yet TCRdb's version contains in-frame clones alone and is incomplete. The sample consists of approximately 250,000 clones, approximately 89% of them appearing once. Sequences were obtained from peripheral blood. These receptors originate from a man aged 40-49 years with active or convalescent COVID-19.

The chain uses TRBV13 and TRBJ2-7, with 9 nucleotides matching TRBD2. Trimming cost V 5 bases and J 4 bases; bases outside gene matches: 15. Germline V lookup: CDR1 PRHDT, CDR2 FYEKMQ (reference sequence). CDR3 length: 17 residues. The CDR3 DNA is TGTGCCAGCAGCCCCCCGCGGTCAGCGGGAGGCCGTTACGAGCAGTACTTC. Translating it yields CASSPPRSAGGRYEQYF. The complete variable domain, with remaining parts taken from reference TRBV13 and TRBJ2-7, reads AAGVIQSPRHLIKEKRETATLKCYPIPRHDTVYWYQQGPGQDPQFLISFYEKMQSDKGSIPDRFSAQQFSDYHSELNMSSLELGDSALYFCASSPPRSAGGRYEQYFGPGTRLTVT.

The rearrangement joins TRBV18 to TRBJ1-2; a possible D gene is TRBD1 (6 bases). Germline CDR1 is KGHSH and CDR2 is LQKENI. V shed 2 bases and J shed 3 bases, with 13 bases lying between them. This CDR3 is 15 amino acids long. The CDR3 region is CASSPEQGGDYGYTF. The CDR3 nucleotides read TGTGCCAGCTCACCAGAACAGGGTGGGGACTATGGCTACACCTTC.

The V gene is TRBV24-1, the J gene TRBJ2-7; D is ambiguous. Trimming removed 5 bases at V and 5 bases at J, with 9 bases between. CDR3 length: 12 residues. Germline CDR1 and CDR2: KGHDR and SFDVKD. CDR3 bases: TGTGCCACCAGTGCCCCAGGCCACGAGCAGTACTTC. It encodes CATSAPGHEQYF.

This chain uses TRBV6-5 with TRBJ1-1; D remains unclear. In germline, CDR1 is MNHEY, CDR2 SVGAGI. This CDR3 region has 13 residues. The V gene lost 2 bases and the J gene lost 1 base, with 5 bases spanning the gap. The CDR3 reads CASSYRQNTEAFF. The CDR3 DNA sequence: TGTGCCAGCAGTTACCGACAGAACACTGAAGCTTTCTTT.

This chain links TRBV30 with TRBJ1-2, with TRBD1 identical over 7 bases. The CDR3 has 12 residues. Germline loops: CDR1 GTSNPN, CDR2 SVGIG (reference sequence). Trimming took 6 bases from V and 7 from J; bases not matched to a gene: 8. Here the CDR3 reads CACLQGPLGYTF. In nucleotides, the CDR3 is TGTGCCTGCCTACAGGGGCCGCTTGGCTACACCTTC. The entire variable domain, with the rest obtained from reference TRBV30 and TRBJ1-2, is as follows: SQTIHQWPATLVQPVGSPLSLECTVEGTSNPNLYWYRQAAGRGLQLLFYSVGIGQISSEVPQNLSASRPQDRQFILSSKKLLLSDSGFYLCACLQGPLGYTFGSGTRLTVV.

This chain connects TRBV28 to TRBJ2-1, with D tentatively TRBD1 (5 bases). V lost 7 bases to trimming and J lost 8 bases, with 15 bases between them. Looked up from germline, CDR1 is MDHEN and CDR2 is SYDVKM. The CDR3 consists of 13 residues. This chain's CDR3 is CASTKRGMDEQFF. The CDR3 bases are TGTGCCAGCACCAAAAGGGGCATGGATGAGCAGTTCTTC.

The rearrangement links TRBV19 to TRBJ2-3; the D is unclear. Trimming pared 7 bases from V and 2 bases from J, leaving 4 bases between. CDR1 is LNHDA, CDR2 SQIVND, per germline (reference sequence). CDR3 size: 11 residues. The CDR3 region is CASTNTDTQYF. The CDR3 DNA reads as TGTGCCAGTACCAACACAGATACGCAGTATTTT.

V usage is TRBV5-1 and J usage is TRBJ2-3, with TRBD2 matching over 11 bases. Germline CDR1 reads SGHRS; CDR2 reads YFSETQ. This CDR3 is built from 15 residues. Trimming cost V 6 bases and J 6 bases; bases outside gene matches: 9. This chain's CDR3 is CASTLSGRAGDTQYF. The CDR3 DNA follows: TGCGCCAGCACCCTTAGCGGGAGGGCCGGGGATACGCAGTATTTT.

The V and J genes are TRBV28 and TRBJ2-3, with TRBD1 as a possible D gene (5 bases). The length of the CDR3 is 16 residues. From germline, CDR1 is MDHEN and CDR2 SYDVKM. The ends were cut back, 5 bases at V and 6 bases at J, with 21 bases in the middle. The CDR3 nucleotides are TGTGCCAGCAGTCTAATGGGGCTAGTGTTTGGCGATACGCAGTATTTT. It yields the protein CASSLMGLVFGDTQYF.

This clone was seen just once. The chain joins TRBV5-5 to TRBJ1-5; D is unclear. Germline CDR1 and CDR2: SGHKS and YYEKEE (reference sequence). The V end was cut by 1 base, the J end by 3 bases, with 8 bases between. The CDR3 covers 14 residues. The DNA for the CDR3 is TGTGCCAGCAGCTTGCAGGCCAACAATCAGCCCCAGCATTTT. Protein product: CASSLQANNQPQHF.

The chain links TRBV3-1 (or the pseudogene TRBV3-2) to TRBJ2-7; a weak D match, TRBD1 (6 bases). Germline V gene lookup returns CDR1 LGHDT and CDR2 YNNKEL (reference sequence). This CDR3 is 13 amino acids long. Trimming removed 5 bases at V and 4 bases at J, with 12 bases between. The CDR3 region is CASSYLDSYEQYF. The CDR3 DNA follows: TGTGCCAGCAGCTATCTGGACAGTTACGAGCAGTACTTC.

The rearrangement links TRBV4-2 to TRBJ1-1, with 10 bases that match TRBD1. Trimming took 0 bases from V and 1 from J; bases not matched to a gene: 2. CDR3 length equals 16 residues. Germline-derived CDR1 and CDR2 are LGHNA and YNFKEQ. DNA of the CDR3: TGTGCCAGCAGCCAAGAGACAGGGGGCCGGAACACTGAAGCTTTCTTT. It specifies CASSQETGGRNTEAFF.

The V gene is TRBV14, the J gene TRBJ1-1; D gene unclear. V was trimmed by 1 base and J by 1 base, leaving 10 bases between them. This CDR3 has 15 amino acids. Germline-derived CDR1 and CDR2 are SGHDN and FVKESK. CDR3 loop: CASSQGGMGNTEAFF. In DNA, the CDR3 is TGTGCCAGCAGCCAAGGAGGCATGGGGAACACTGAAGCTTTCTTT. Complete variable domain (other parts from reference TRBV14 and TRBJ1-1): EAGVTQFPSHSVIEKGQTVTLRCDPISGHDNLYWYRRVMGKEIKFLLHFVKESKQDESGMPNNRFLAERTGGTYSTLKVQPAELEDSGVYFCASSQGGMGNTEAFFGQGTRLTVV.

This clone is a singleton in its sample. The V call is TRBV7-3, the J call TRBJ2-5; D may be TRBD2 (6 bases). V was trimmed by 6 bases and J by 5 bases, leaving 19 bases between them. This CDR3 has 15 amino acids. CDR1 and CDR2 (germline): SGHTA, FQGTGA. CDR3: CASSSSLAEKETQYF. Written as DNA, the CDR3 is TGTGCCAGCAGTTCGTCCTTAGCGGAGAAGGAGACCCAGTACTTC.

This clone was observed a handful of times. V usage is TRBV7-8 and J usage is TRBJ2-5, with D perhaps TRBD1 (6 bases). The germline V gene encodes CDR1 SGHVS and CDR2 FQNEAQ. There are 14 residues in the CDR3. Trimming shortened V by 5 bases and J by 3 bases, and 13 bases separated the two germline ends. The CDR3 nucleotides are TGTGCCAGCAGCGCCCCAACAGGGAAAGAGACCCAGTACTTC. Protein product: CASSAPTGKETQYF.

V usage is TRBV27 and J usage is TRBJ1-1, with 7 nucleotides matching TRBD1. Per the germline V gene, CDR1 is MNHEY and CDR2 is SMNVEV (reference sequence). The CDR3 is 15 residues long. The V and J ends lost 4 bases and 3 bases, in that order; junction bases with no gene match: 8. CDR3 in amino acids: CASSSSTGLDTEAFF. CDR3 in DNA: TGTGCCAGCAGTTCCTCGACAGGGTTGGACACTGAAGCTTTCTTT.

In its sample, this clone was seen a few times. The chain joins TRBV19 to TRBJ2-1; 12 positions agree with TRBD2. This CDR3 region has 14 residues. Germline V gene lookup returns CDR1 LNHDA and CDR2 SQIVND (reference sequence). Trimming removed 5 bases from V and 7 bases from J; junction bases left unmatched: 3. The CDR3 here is CASSRLAGANEQFF. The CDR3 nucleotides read TGTGCCAGTAGTCGACTAGCGGGAGCAAATGAGCAGTTCTTC. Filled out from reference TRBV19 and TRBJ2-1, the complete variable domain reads DGGITQSPKYLFRKEGQNVTLSCEQNLNHDAMYWYRQDPGQGLRLIYYSQIVNDFQKGDIAEGYSVSREKKESFPLTVTSAQKNPTAFYLCASSRLAGANEQFFGPGTRLTVL.

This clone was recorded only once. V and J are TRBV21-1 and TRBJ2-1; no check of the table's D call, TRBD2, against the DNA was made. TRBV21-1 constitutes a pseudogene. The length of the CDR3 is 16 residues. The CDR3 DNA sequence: TGTGCCAGCAGCAAAGGGGTACTTCGGGGGAACAATGAGCAGTTCTTC. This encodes CASSKGVLRGNNEQFF.